These 22 T cell receptor beta chains originate from one sample sequenced in a study of STAT5B mutations in CD4+ large granular lymphocyte leukemia. Repertoires were generated with immunoSEQ multiplex PCR, while TCRdb's copy carries only in-frame clones and drops some. Here the sample spans fewer than 50,000 clones, more than 70% being singletons. Specimen: CD4+ T cells from blood buffy coats. The receptors come from a human donor in good health.

This sequence joins TRBV9 and TRBJ2-1, with 7 bases aligning to TRBD1. Trimming took 0 bases from V and 5 from J; bases not matched to a gene: 5. CDR3 size: 15 residues. Germline lookup yields CDR1 SGDLS and CDR2 YYNGEE. CDR3 in DNA: TGTGCCAGCAGCGTAGGAGGACAGGAACACAATGAGCAGTTCTTC. This codes for CASSVGGQEHNEQFF.

CDR3 sequence reads: CASRRQGDSNQPQHF. The CDR3 nucleotides read TGTGCCAGCAGACGACAGGGGGATAGCAATCAGCCCCAGCATTTT. J is TRBJ1-5 and V is TRBV5-5, with 9 bases fitting TRBD1. The germline V gene encodes CDR1 SGHKS and CDR2 YYEKEE (reference sequence). V lost 5 bases to trimming and J lost 0 bases; unmatched junction nucleotides: 3. CDR3 length: 15 residues.

The genes are TRBV7-2 and TRBJ2-2; TRBD1 aligns across 10 bases. The junction had 4 bases not matched to a gene; V was cut back by 3 bases and J by 3 bases. Per germline, CDR1 SGHTA and CDR2 FQGNSA. The CDR3 covers 16 residues. CDR3 sequence reads: CASSFDRGPDTGELFF. CDR3 sequence (DNA): TGTGCCAGCAGCTTTGACAGGGGGCCGGACACCGGGGAGCTGTTTTTT.

The genes are TRBV19 and TRBJ2-1; D is undetermined. V was pared by 3 bases and J by 4 bases, with 7 bases between. Germline V gives CDR1 LNHDA, CDR2 SQIVND (reference sequence). The CDR3 totals 13 residues. Written as DNA, the CDR3 is TGTGCCAGTAGTATCTTCCAGTACAATGAGCAGTTCTTC. This encodes CASSIFQYNEQFF.

The genes are TRBV5-1 and TRBJ1-5; D is uncertain. The CDR3 totals 13 residues. V was shortened by 0 bases and J by 3 bases, with 4 bases between the two germline ends. Germline CDR1 SGHRS, CDR2 YFSETQ. The CDR3 loop reads CASSLGVNQPQHF. The CDR3 DNA is TGCGCCAGCAGCTTGGGCGTCAATCAGCCCCAGCATTTT.

The gene calls are TRBV19 and TRBJ1-2; D is uncertain. The CDR3 has 12 amino acids. V was cut by 3 bases and J by 7 bases, with 9 bases left in between. The germline V gene has CDR1 LNHDA and CDR2 SQIVND (reference sequence). Written as DNA, the CDR3 is TGTGCCAGTAGTATGGCGGGGTTTGGCTACACCTTC. Translated, it gives CASSMAGFGYTF.

This CDR3 reads CASSQGPTSFGTDTQYF. The CDR3 region has the DNA TGCGCCAGCAGCCAAGGGCCGACGTCCTTTGGCACAGATACGCAGTATTTT. The chain has TRBV4-1 and TRBJ2-3; D ambiguous. The CDR3 has 17 amino acids. Germline V lookup: CDR1 MGHRA, CDR2 YSYEKL. V was cut by 1 base and J by 1 base, with 15 bases left in between.

The V gene is TRBV6-6, the J gene TRBJ2-5; TRBD1 matches at 7 bases. The CDR3 runs to 14 residues. Germline V CDR1 and CDR2: MNHNY, SVGAGI (reference sequence). J lost 2 bases, V lost 2 bases, and 2 bases had no gene match. The CDR3 reads CASSYGTVQETQYF. The CDR3 nucleotides are TGTGCCAGCAGTTACGGGACAGTTCAAGAGACCCAGTACTTC.

The rearrangement uses TRBV12-5 and TRBJ2-3; perhaps TRBD1 as D (6 bases). CDR3 length equals 19 residues. V shed 5 bases and J shed 1 base, with 25 bases lying between them. Germline assignment: CDR1 LGHNT and CDR2 FRNRAP. The CDR3 coding sequence is TGTGCTAGTGGTCCCGCCAGAGGAACGGGACACCTTCGCACAGATACGCAGTATTTT. Translation: CASGPARGTGHLRTDTQYF.

V gene TRBV7-3 combines with J gene TRBJ2-5; D uncertain. Germline V gene data show CDR1 as SGHTA and CDR2 as FQGTGA. The CDR3 has 14 amino acids. Trimming cost V 1 base and J 5 bases, with 11 bases left between them. The CDR3 region is CASSLNGGTETQYF. The DNA of the CDR3 is TGTGCCAGCAGCTTAAACGGCGGTACGGAGACCCAGTACTTC.

The V gene is TRBV15, the J gene TRBJ2-1, with D maybe TRBD2 (5 bases). The CDR3 spans 18 residues. Per germline, CDR1 LNHNV and CDR2 YYDKDF (reference sequence). The V end was cut by 2 bases, the J end by 0 bases, with 17 bases between. The chain's CDR3 is CATSRSFPSRSSYNEQFF. As DNA, the CDR3 is TGTGCCACCAGCAGATCCTTCCCTAGCCGGAGCTCCTACAATGAGCAGTTCTTC.

The chain combines TRBV11-2 with TRBJ2-6, with a weak D call TRBD1 (6 bases). Germline-derived CDR1 and CDR2 are SGHAT and FQNNGV. The CDR3 consists of 17 residues. V lost 5 bases, J lost 4 bases, and 18 bases lay in between. The CDR3 protein is CASSPYRGGAGANVLTF. DNA of the CDR3: TGTGCCAGCAGCCCGTACCGTGGGGGCGCAGGGGCCAACGTCCTGACTTTC.

The V and J genes are TRBV2 and TRBJ1-1; no clear D. V was clipped by 6 bases and J by 1 base, with 15 bases between them. The CDR3 extends over 15 amino acids. The V gene's germline CDR1 is SNHLY and CDR2 FYNNEI. The CDR3 coding sequence is TGTGCCAGCAGAGAGAGGACCGGCTGGAACACTGAAGCTTTCTTT. As protein: CASRERTGWNTEAFF.

The V and J genes are TRBV4-3 and TRBJ2-2; D unresolved. Germline CDR1 reads LGHNA; CDR2 reads YSLEER. This CDR3 has 14 amino acids. Trimming stripped 1 base from V and 4 bases from J, with 7 bases between. CDR3 amino acids: CASSQGPSTGELFF. CDR3 sequence (DNA): TGCGCCAGCAGCCAAGGGCCCTCCACCGGGGAGCTGTTTTTT.

The chain combines TRBV5-1 with TRBJ2-1, with 7 bases fitting TRBD1. The ends lost 5 bases at V and 2 bases at J; junction bases unmatched: 10. This CDR3 comprises 16 residues. Germline lookup yields CDR1 SGHRS and CDR2 YFSETQ. CDR3 coding DNA: TGCGCCAGCAGTCGTAACACCGGGACAGCCTACAATGAGCAGTTCTTC. This sequence encodes CASSRNTGTAYNEQFF.

J is TRBJ1-4 and V is TRBV18, with TRBD1 identical over 7 bases. The germline V gene encodes CDR1 KGHSH and CDR2 LQKENI. This CDR3 contains 12 residues. V shed 6 bases and J 8 bases; nucleotides not matched to a gene: 3. CDR3 in amino acids: CASSPGQEKLFF. The CDR3, as DNA: TGTGCCAGCTCCCCGGGACAGGAAAAACTGTTTTTT. Full variable domain (missing parts from reference TRBV18 and TRBJ1-4): NAGVMQNPRHLVRRRGQEARLRCSPMKGHSHVYWYRQLPEEGLKFMVYLQKENIIDESGMPKERFSAEFPKEGPSILRIQQVVRGDSAAYFCASSPGQEKLFFGSGTQLSVL.

The genes are TRBV7-8 and TRBJ2-5, with 10 positions matching TRBD2. CDR3 length: 16 amino acids. Germline trimming cut 5 bases from V and 5 bases from J; bases unmatched to any gene: 11. Germline CDR1 and CDR2: SGHVS and FQNEAQ. Here the CDR3 DNA reads TGTGCCAGCAGCCGTAGCGGGAGGAGAGGGACGGAGACCCAGTACTTC. It specifies CASSRSGRRGTETQYF.

The table lists this clone with a count of one. The V and J genes are TRBV28 and TRBJ1-2; 10 bases line up with TRBD1. V was pared by 6 bases and J by 7 bases, with 8 bases of the junction left unmatched. The CDR3 is 14 amino acids. Germline-derived CDR1 and CDR2 are MDHEN and SYDVKM. The DNA for the CDR3 is TGTGCCAGCAGAGAGACAGGGGGCGCGGCTGGCTACACCTTC. This codes for CASRETGGAAGYTF.

This chain uses TRBV6-6 with TRBJ1-2; D unresolved. Germline V gene data show CDR1 as MNHNY and CDR2 as SVGAGI (reference sequence). V lost 5 bases and J 0 bases, leaving 7 bases between the germline ends. This CDR3 contains 13 residues. The CDR3 DNA sequence: TGTGCCAGCAGTCCCGGGACTAACTATGGCTACACCTTC. It translates to CASSPGTNYGYTF.

The J gene is TRBJ2-3, the V gene TRBV18; unclear D gene. Looked up from germline, CDR1 is KGHSH and CDR2 is LQKENI. The ends were cut back, 3 bases at V and 2 bases at J, with 9 bases in the middle. CDR3 length: 14 residues. The CDR3 DNA reads TGTGCCAGCTCACCTATGGGGAACACAGATACGCAGTATTTT. Its protein is CASSPMGNTDTQYF. Combining the CDR3 with reference TRBV18 and TRBJ2-3 gives the whole variable domain NAGVMQNPRHLVRRRGQEARLRCSPMKGHSHVYWYRQLPEEGLKFMVYLQKENIIDESGMPKERFSAEFPKEGPSILRIQQVVRGDSAAYFCASSPMGNTDTQYFGPGTRLTVL.

The chain joins TRBV7-3 to TRBJ1-1; the D gene is possibly TRBD1 (6 bases). From germline, CDR1 is SGHTA and CDR2 FQGTGA. Trimming left V 6 bases short and J 2 bases short, with 13 bases between. The CDR3 sequence is 14 residues long. CDR3: CASRLQGINTEAFF. The CDR3 bases are TGTGCCAGCAGATTACAGGGCATCAACACTGAAGCTTTCTTT.

The gene calls are TRBV7-2 and TRBJ2-7; 10 positions match TRBD2. The CDR3 sequence is 17 residues long. Germline V lookup: CDR1 SGHTA, CDR2 FQGNSA. The J segment lost 6 bases and the V segment lost 5 bases, leaving 16 bases of the junction unmatched. CDR3 nucleotide sequence: TGTGCCAGCAGCCCTAGTTCGTGGAGTAGCGGGGGGCTCGAGCAGTACTTC. This gives the protein CASSPSSWSSGGLEQYF.